This T cell receptor beta chain was identified in a study of T cell repertoires in cytomegalovirus infection. Overall study context: TCR beta signatures that were public indicated CMV infection and matching HLA type.

This clonotype was recorded a few times. The antigen is undetermined. Findings of the study overall: HLA-C-restricted, CMV-specific TCR beta clonotypes were dominant ex vivo. Using cumulative public TCR beta family frequency, the authors identified those who carried CMV together with the relevant HLA.

TCRdb reprocessed the reads via MiXCR and lists one record per CDR3 protein. The sample consists of approximately 490,000 distinct CDR3 sequences, about 10% of them appearing once. The germline V gene encodes CDR1 DFQATT and CDR2 SNEGSKA (reference sequence). Trimming removed 6 bases from V and 0 bases from J, with 14 bases in between. CDR3 length equals 14 residues. The chain employs TRBV20-1 and TRBJ1-1; D unclear. The TCR comes from a human donor in good health (CMV status not recorded). Some clones in this sample may be carry-over from other donors' samples. Source material: PBMCs. The CDR3 reads CSAIEGLMNTEAFF. In DNA form, the CDR3 reads TGCAGTGCAATCGAAGGCCTTATGAACACTGAAGCTTTCTTT.